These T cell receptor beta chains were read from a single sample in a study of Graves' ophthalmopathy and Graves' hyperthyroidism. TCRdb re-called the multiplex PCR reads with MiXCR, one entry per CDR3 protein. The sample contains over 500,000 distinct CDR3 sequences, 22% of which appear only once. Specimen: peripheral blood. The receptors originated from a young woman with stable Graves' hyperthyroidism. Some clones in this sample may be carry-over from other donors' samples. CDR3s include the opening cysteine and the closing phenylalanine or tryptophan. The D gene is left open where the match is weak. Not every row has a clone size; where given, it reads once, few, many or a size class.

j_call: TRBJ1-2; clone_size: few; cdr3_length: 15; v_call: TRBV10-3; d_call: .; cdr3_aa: CAISGTEPPNYGYTF; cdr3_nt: TGTGCCATCAGTGGAACAGAGCCCCCTAACTATGGCTACACCTTC
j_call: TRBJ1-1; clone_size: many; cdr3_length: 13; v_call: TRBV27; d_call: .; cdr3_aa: CASNFPKLGEAFF; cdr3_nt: TGTGCCAGCAACTTTCCAAAATTGGGTGAAGCTTTCTTT
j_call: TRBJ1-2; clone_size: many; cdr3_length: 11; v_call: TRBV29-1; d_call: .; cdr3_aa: CSVEGNYGYTF; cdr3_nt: TGCAGCGTTGAGGGGAACTATGGCTACACCTTC
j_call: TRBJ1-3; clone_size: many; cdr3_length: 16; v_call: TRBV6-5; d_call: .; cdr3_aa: CASSYSTGRSGNTIYF; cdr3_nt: TGTGCCAGCAGTTACTCGACAGGCCGCTCTGGAAACACCATATATTTT
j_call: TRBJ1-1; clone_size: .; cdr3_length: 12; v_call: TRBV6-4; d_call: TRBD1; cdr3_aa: CASHNGTGRAFF; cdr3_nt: TGTGCCAGCCACAACGGGACAGGGAGGGCTTTCTTT
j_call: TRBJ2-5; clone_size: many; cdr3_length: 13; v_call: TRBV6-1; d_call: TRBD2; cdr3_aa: CASAGLVRETQYF; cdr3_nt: TGTGCCAGCGCGGGACTAGTTCGGGAGACCCAGTACTTC
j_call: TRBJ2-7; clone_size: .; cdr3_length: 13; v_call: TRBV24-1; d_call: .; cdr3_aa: CATSVGASYEQYF; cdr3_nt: TGTGCCACCAGTGTCGGGGCGTCCTACGAGCAGTACTTC
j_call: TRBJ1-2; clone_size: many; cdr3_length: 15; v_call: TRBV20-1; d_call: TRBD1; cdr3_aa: CSARALGQEYYGYTF; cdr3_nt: TGCAGTGCTAGAGCTCTCGGACAGGAGTACTATGGCTACACCTTC
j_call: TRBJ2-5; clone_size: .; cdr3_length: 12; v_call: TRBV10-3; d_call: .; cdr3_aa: CAIKGPQETQYF; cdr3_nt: TGTGCCATCAAGGGGCCCCAAGAGACCCAGTACTTC
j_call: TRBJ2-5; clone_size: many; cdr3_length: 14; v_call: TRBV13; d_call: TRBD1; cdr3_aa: CASSPTGGKETQYF; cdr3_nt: TGTGCCAGCAGCCCTACAGGGGGCAAAGAGACCCAGTACTTC
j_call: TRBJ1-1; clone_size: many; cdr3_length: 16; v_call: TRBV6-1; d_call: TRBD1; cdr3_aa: CASRAGRADRGREAFF; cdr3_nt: TGTGCCAGCAGGGCTGGTCGAGCGGACAGGGGGCGTGAAGCTTTCTTT
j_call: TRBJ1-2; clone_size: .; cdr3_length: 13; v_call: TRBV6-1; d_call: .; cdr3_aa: CASRNGGLGGYTF; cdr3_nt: TGTGCCAGCAGGAACGGGGGGCTAGGTGGCTACACCTTC
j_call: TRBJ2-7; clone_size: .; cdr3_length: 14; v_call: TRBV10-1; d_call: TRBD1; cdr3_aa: CAISGGQGAYEQYF; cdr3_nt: TGCGCCATCAGTGGGGGACAGGGGGCCTACGAGCAGTACTTC
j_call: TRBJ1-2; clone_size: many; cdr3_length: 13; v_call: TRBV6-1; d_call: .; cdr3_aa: CASSDQGHYGYTF; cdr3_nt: TGTGCCAGCAGTGATCAGGGGCACTATGGCTACACCTTC
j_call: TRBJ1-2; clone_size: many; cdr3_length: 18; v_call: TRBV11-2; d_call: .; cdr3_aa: CASSLDRAREHPNYGYTF; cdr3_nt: TGTGCCAGCAGCTTAGATAGGGCCAGGGAGCACCCTAACTATGGCTACACCTTC
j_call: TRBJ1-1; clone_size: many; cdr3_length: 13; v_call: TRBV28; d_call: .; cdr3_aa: CASSLARASEAFF; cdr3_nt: TGTGCCAGCAGTTTAGCGAGGGCCTCTGAAGCTTTCTTT
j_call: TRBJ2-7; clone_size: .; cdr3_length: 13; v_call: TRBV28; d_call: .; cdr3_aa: CASRSTLSYEQYF; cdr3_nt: TGTGCCAGCCGCTCGACGCTCTCCTACGAGCAGTACTTC
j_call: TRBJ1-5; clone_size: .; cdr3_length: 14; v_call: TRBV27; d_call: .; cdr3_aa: CASSFGGRYQPQHF; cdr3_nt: TGTGCCAGCAGTTTCGGGGGGCGGTATCAGCCCCAGCATTTT
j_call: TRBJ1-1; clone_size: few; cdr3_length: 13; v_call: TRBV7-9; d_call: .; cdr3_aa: CASKIGGDTEAFF; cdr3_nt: TGTGCCAGCAAGATTGGGGGGGACACTGAAGCTTTCTTT
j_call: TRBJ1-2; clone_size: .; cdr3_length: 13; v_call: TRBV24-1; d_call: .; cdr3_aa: CATSDSGSYGYTF; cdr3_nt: TGTGCCACCAGTGATTCAGGGAGCTATGGCTACACCTTC
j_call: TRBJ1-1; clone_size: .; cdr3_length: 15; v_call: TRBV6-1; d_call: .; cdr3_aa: CASSEMGRVGTEAFF; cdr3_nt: TGTGCCAGCAGTGAAATGGGCAGGGTGGGCACTGAAGCTTTCTTT
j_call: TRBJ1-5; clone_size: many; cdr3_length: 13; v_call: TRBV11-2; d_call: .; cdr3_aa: CASSRQEGQPQHF; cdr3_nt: TGTGCCAGCAGCCGACAGGAAGGTCAGCCCCAGCATTTT
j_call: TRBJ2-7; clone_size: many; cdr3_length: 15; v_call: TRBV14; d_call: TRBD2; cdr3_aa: CASSRSGRASYEQYF; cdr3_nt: TGTGCCAGCAGCCGTAGCGGGAGGGCCAGCTACGAGCAGTACTTC
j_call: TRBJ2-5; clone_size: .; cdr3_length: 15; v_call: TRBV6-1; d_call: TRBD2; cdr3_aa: CASIPAGGLQETQYF; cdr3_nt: TGTGCCAGCATTCCTGCGGGGGGTCTCCAAGAGACCCAGTACTTC
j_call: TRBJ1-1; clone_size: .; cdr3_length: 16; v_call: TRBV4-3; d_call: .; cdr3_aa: CASSQESEKGGTEAFF; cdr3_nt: TGCGCCAGCAGCCAAGAGAGTGAGAAGGGGGGCACTGAAGCTTTCTTT
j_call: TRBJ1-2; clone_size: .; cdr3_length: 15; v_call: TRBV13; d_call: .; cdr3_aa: CASSLADSSFYGYTF; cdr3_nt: TGTGCCAGCAGCTTAGCCGACAGCTCTTTCTATGGCTACACCTTC
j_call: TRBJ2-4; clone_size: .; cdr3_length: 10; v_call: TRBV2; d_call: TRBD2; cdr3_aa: CASSAGTIHF; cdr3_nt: TGTGCCAGCAGTGCCGGGACTATCCACTTC
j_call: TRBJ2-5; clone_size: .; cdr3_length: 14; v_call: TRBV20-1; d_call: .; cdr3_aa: CSAPRLVYQETQYF; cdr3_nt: TGCAGTGCCCCGAGACTAGTGTACCAAGAGACCCAGTACTTC
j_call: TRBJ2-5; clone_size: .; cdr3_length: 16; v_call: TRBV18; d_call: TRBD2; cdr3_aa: CASSSRTSGGVETQYF; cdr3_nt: TGTGCCAGCTCATCGAGGACTAGCGGGGGAGTCGAGACCCAGTACTTC
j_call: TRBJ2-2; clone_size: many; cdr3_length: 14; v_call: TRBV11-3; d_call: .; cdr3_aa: CASSRVSNTGELFF; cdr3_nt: TGTGCCAGCAGCCGGGTTTCGAACACCGGGGAGCTGTTTTTT
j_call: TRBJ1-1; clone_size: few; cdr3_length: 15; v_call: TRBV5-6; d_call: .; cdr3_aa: CASNRRGYENTEAFF; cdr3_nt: TGTGCCAGCAACAGGAGGGGATACGAGAACACTGAAGCTTTCTTT
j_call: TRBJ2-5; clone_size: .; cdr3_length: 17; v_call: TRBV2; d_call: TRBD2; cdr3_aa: CASSEARGRGTPETQYF; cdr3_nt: TGTGCCAGCAGTGAAGCGCGCGGGCGGGGGACTCCGGAGACCCAGTACTTC
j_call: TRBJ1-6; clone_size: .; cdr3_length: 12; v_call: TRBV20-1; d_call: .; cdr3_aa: CSASASHSPLHF; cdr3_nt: TGCAGTGCATCGGCCTCTCATTCACCCCTCCACTTT
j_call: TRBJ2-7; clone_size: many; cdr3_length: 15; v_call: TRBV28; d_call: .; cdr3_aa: CASSLGRDLSYEQYF; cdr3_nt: TGTGCCAGCAGTTTAGGGCGGGACCTCTCCTACGAGCAGTACTTC
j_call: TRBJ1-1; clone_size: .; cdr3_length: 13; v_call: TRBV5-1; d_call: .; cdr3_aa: CASSSPGHDEAFF; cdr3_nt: TGCGCCAGCAGCTCCCCGGGACATGATGAAGCTTTCTTT
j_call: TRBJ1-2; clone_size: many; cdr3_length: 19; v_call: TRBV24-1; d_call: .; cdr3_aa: CATSDSGGGGGDSNYGYTF; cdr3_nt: TGTGCCACCAGTGATTCCGGAGGTGGTGGTGGGGACTCTAACTATGGCTACACCTTC
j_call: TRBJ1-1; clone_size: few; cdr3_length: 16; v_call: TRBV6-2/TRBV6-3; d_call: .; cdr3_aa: CASSELSFRGRTEAFF; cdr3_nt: TGTGCCAGCAGCGAACTTTCGTTTAGGGGCAGGACTGAAGCTTTCTTT
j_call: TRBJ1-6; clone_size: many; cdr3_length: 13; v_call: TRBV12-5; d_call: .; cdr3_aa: CASGPGGQSPLHF; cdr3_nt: TGTGCTAGTGGACCCGGAGGGCAGTCCCCCCTCCACTTT
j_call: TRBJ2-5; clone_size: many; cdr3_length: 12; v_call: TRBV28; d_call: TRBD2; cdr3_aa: CASGTRPETQYF; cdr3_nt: TGTGCCAGCGGGACTAGACCAGAGACCCAGTACTTC
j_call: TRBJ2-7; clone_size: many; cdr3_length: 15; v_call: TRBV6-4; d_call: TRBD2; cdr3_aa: CASSETSGAHYEQYF; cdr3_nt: TGTGCCAGCAGCGAAACTAGCGGGGCCCACTACGAGCAGTACTTC
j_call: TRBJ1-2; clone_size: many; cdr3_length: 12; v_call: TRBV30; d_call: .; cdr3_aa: CAWSNGGAGYTF; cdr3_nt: TGTGCCTGGAGTAATGGGGGCGCAGGCTACACCTTC
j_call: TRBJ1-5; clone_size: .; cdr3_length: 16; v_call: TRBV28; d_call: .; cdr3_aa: CASSLYNAFSNQPQHF; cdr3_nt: TGTGCCAGCAGTTTATATAACGCCTTCAGCAATCAGCCCCAGCATTTT
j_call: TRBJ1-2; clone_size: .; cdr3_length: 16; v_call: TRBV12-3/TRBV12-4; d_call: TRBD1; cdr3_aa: CASSLGGQGLSYGYTF; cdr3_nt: TGTGCCAGCAGTTTAGGCGGACAGGGTTTAAGCTATGGCTACACCTTC
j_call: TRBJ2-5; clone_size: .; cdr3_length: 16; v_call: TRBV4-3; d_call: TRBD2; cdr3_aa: CASSQGASSGQETQYF; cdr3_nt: TGCGCCAGCAGCCAAGGGGCTTCTAGCGGACAAGAGACCCAGTACTTC
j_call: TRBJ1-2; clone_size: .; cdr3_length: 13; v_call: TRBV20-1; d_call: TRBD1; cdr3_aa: CSAATGQGYGYTF; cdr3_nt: TGCAGTGCGGCCACGGGACAGGGCTATGGCTACACCTTC
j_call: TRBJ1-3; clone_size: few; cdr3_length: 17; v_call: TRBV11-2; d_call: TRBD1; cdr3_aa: CASSYTGGELAGNTIYF; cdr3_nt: TGTGCCAGCAGCTACACAGGGGGCGAATTGGCTGGAAACACCATATATTTT
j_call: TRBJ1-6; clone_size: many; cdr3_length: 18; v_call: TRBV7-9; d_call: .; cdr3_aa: CASSSGVSYGGPGSPLHF; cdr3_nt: TGTGCCAGCAGCTCGGGAGTGTCTTACGGGGGGCCAGGTTCACCCCTCCACTTT
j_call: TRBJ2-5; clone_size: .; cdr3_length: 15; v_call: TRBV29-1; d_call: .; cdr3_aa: CSFPSPNSALQTQYF; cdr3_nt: TGCAGTTTTCCTTCCCCGAACTCGGCACTTCAGACCCAGTACTTC
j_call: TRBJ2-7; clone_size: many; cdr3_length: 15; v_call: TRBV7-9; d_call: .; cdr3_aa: CASSRFSEAVYEQYF; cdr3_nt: TGTGCCAGCAGCCGCTTCTCTGAGGCTGTCTACGAGCAGTACTTC
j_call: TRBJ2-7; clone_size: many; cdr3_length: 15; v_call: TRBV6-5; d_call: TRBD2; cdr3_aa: CASRGGTRGNYEQYF; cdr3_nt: TGTGCCAGCCGGGGGGGGACCCGGGGGAACTACGAGCAGTACTTC
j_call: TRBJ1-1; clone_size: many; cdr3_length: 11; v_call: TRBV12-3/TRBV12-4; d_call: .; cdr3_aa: CASSFGTEAFF; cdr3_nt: TGTGCCAGCAGTTTTGGGACTGAAGCTTTCTTT
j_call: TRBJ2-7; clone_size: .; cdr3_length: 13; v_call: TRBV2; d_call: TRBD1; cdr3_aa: CAIRQGNDYEQYF; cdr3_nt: TGTGCCATCCGACAGGGGAACGACTACGAGCAGTACTTC
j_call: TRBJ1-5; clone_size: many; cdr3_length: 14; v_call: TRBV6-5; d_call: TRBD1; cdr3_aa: CASSFQTGSQPQHF; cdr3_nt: TGTGCCAGCAGTTTTCAGACAGGGAGTCAGCCCCAGCATTTT
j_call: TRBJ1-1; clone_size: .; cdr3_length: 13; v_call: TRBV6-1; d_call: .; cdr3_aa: CASTSGFGTEAFF; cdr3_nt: TGTGCCAGCACCTCAGGGTTTGGCACTGAAGCTTTCTTT